This T cell receptor (beta chain) was profiled in a study of blood T cell repertoires in COVID-19. Study information: Sites in the United States, Italy and Spain provided acute and convalescent COVID-19 samples. PBMCs, B-cell-depleted T cells, or T cells provided the cDNA or gDNA that made up the material.

Germline CDR1 and CDR2: SGDLS and YYNGEE. This CDR3 spans 19 amino acids. V shed 3 bases, J shed 10 bases, and the junction held 24 bases outside the gene matches. Clones were read by immunoSEQ multiplex PCR, and TCRdb kept only the in-frame ones, dropping some. The sample yields 150,000 to 200,000 clones, 87% seen once. The TCR was taken from a woman between 50 and 59 years old with acute or convalescent COVID-19. This chain links TRBV9 with TRBJ2-1, with 8 bases identical to TRBD2. The sample was peripheral blood. CDR3 amino acids: CASSALLALAGKGRGEQFF. CDR3 bases: TGTGCCAGCAGCGCTCTCCTCGCTTTAGCGGGAAAGGGGCGAGGAGAGCAGTTCTTC.